The 14 T cell receptor beta chains below all came from one sample that was sequenced in a study of control samples from healthy donors and cancer patients. Only in-frame clones appear in the TCRdb table, and some are missing; sequencing was by immunoSEQ multiplex PCR. The data hold tens of thousands of clones, with about 88% observed a single time. Sequencing was performed on blood. The receptors here all came from a woman between 45 and 60 years old in good health.

This chain connects TRBV6-4 to TRBJ2-6; 12 nucleotides align to TRBD1. There are 18 residues in the CDR3. CDR1 and CDR2 (germline): MRHNA, SNTAGT. V was clipped by 0 bases and J by 4 bases; unmatched bases: 4. The CDR3 is CASSDSGQGALGANVLTF. The CDR3 bases are TGTGCCAGCAGTGACTCGGGACAGGGGGCGCTGGGGGCCAACGTCCTGACTTTC.

A note on this clone: Other DNA sequences of this sample code for an identical CDR3. V gene TRBV3-1 (or the pseudogene TRBV3-2) combines with J gene TRBJ2-7; D ambiguous. This CDR3 spans 14 amino acids. V was cut by 1 base and J by 1 base, with 8 bases left in between. Germline CDR1 reads LGHDT; CDR2 reads YNNKEL (reference sequence). The CDR3 coding sequence is TGTGCCAGCAGCCAAGTCGCGAATTCCTACGAGCAGTACTTC. Protein sequence: CASSQVANSYEQYF.

The chain employs TRBV10-3 and TRBJ2-3; D gene ambiguous. The V end was cut by 7 bases, the J end by 0 bases, with 8 bases between. There are 13 residues in the CDR3. Germline V CDR1 and CDR2: ENHRY, SYGVKD. DNA for the CDR3: TGTGCCATCAAAATTCCTAGCACAGATACGCAGTATTTT. Amino acid sequence: CAIKIPSTDTQYF.

The chain employs TRBV5-1 and TRBJ2-3, with TRBD2 as a possible D gene (5 bases). CDR3 length equals 13 residues. V was trimmed by 7 bases and J by 2 bases, leaving 11 bases between them. Germline loops: CDR1 SGHRS, CDR2 YFSETQ. The CDR3 DNA follows: TGCGCCAGCGAGTCGGGGAACACAGATACGCAGTATTTT. Translated, it gives CASESGNTDTQYF.

The chain carries TRBV5-5 and TRBJ2-2; perhaps TRBD1 as D (6 bases). Per the germline V gene, CDR1 is SGHKS and CDR2 is YYEKEE (reference sequence). The CDR3 sequence is 15 residues long. V was clipped by 4 bases and J by 4 bases, with 14 bases between them. CDR3 residues: CASSTLRGGTGELFF. DNA for the CDR3: TGTGCCAGCAGCACCCTCAGGGGTGGCACCGGGGAGCTGTTTTTT. Complete variable domain (other parts from reference TRBV5-5 and TRBJ2-2): DAGVTQSPTHLIKTRGQQVTLRCSPISGHKSVSWYQQVLGQGPQFIFQYYEKEERGRGNFPDRFSARQFPNYSSELNVNALLLGDSALYLCASSTLRGGTGELFFGEGSRLTVL.

The CDR3 region has the DNA TGTGCCAGCAGTGAGTCAAGCCGGGGATATCAGCCCCAGCATTTT. Its translation is CASSESSRGYQPQHF. The V and J genes are TRBV6-1 and TRBJ1-5, with unresolved D. This CDR3 contains 15 residues. Germline values: CDR1 MNHNS, CDR2 SASEGT. Trimming shortened V by 3 bases and J by 5 bases, and 14 bases separated the two germline ends.

The genes are TRBV5-1 and TRBJ2-7, with 11 nucleotides matching TRBD2. J lost 6 bases, V lost 1 base, and 9 bases had no gene match. Germline values: CDR1 SGHRS, CDR2 YFSETQ. CDR3 length: 16 amino acids. DNA for the CDR3: TGCGCCAGCAGCTTGCGATCCGGGCTAGCGGGGGGCGAGCAGTACTTC. Its protein is CASSLRSGLAGGEQYF.

This chain links TRBV9 with TRBJ2-6, with a weak D call TRBD1 (6 bases). With 2 bases removed from V and 0 bases from J, the gap between germline ends came to 18 bases. CDR1 is SGDLS, CDR2 YYNGEE, per germline. The CDR3 loop spans 19 amino acids. CDR3 nucleotide sequence: TGTGCCAGCAGCGTCAGTAAGAGTGGGGGCGGCTCTGGGGCCAACGTCCTGACTTTC. This sequence encodes CASSVSKSGGGSGANVLTF.

The V and J genes are TRBV3-1 (or the pseudogene TRBV3-2) and TRBJ1-6, with D possibly matching TRBD1 (5 bases). Germline V lookup: CDR1 LGHDT, CDR2 YNNKEL (reference sequence). V was cut by 3 bases and J by 7 bases, with 13 bases left in between. This CDR3 has 15 residues. The CDR3 DNA follows: TGTGCCAGCAGCCAGACGGGGCTGTCCAATTCACCCCTCCACTTT. This codes for CASSQTGLSNSPLHF.

This chain uses TRBV15 with TRBJ1-1; TRBD1 matches at 8 bases. Germline-derived CDR1 and CDR2 are LNHNV and YYDKDF (reference sequence). This CDR3 has 17 amino acids. V was pared by 9 bases and J by 0 bases, with 15 bases of the junction left unmatched. The CDR3 DNA reads TGTGCCACTCACTCCTCCGGCAGGGGGCCGATGAACACTGAAGCTTTCTTT. Its translation is CATHSSGRGPMNTEAFF.

This rearrangement joins TRBV10-3 to TRBJ1-2; 9 bases are shared with TRBD1. The germline V gene has CDR1 ENHRY and CDR2 SYGVKD. The CDR3 extends over 15 amino acids. Losses at the gene ends were 0 bases for V and 5 bases for J; bases not matched to a gene: 4. The CDR3 DNA reads as TGTGCCATCAGTGAGTCCACAGGGGGCTCGTATGGCTACACCTTC. Amino acid sequence: CAISESTGGSYGYTF.

This clone was recorded a few times. This may stem from a read error, because a much larger clone lies one nucleotide away. The sample contains more than one DNA sequence encoding this CDR3. This sequence joins TRBV7-8 and TRBJ2-3; TRBD1 matches at 12 bases. Germline assignment: CDR1 SGHVS and CDR2 FQNEAQ. V dropped 4 bases and J dropped 3; count of bases not matched to a gene: 11. The CDR3 contains 18 residues. The CDR3 reads CASSSSGTGGGRTDTQYF. In nucleotides, the CDR3 is TGTGCCAGCAGCTCATCCGGGACAGGGGGCGGGCGGACAGATACGCAGTATTTT.

This chain connects TRBV7-2 to TRBJ1-6; TRBD1 might be the D (6 bases). CDR1 and CDR2 (germline): SGHTA, FQGNSA. Trimming left V 3 bases short and J 9 bases short, with 12 bases between. The CDR3 length is 14 residues. The chain's CDR3 is CASSFSRGGSPLHF. CDR3 in DNA: TGTGCCAGCAGCTTTAGCAGGGGAGGTTCACCCCTCCACTTT.

The CDR3 coding sequence is TGCAGCGTTGTCGCTGAAGTCGAGACCCAGTACTTC. Encoded protein: CSVVAEVETQYF. The chain joins TRBV29-1 to TRBJ2-5; no reliable D call. Trimming shortened V by 4 bases and J by 5 bases, and 11 bases separated the two germline ends. The germline V gene has CDR1 SQVTM and CDR2 ANQGSEA. The CDR3 sequence is 12 residues long.